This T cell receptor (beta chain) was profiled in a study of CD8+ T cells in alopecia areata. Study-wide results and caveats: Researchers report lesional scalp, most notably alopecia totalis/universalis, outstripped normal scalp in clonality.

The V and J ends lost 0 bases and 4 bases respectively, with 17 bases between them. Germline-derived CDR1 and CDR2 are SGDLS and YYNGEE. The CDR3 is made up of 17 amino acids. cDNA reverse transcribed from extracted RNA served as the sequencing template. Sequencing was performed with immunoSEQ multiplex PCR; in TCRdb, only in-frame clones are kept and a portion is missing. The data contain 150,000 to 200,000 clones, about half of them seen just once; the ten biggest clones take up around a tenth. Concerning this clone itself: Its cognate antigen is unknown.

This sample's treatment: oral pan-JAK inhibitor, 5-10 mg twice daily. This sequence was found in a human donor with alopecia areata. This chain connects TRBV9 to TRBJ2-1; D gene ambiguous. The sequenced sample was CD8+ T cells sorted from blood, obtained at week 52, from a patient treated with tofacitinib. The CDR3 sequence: CASSVALIPERYNEQFF. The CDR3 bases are TGTGCCAGCAGCGTAGCTCTCATTCCTGAACGGTACAATGAGCAGTTCTTC.